This section outlines one TCR beta chain sequence together with its context. Its matching antigen is unknown. These data come from a study of CD8 T cells in ankylosing spondylitis. Findings of the study overall: Reportedly, significant enrichment of disease-linked clones occurred in matched ankylosing spondylitis synovial fluid. Blood of patients with ankylosing spondylitis appeared to be characterized by a TCR beta motif of eight highly homologous variants.

The CDR3 length is 14 residues. V was clipped by 6 bases and J by 4 bases; unmatched bases: 2. Library preparation for TCR beta used quantitative 5'-RACE with molecular barcodes. A single record per CDR3 protein comes from TCRdb applying MiXCR to the 5' RACE reads. This sample has 230,000 or so distinct CDR3 sequences, with more than 15% found just once. The TCR sequence derives from a male donor with ankylosing spondylitis or in good health (not recorded which). The chain links TRBV12-3 or TRBV12-4 to TRBJ2-2, with 10 bases lining up with TRBD2. What was sequenced was blood, either unsorted or a sorted T cell fraction (not recorded which). The CDR3, as DNA: TGTGCCAGCAGCTCTAGCGGGAGCACCGGGGAGCTGTTTTTT. Protein sequence: CASSSSGSTGELFF.